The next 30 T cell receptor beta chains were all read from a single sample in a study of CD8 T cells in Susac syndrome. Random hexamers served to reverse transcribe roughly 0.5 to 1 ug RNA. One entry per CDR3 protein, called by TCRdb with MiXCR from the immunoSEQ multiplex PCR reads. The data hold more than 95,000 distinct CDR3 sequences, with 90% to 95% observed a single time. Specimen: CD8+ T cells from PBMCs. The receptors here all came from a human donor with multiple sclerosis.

The CDR3 nucleotides are TGCAGTGCCAGACCTCGACTAGCGGTTTACGAGCAGTACGTC. Protein: CSARPRLAVYEQYV. The gene calls are TRBV20-1 and TRBJ2-7, with TRBD2 identical over 9 bases. Trimming removed 6 bases from V and 4 bases from J; junction bases left unmatched: 10. The length of the CDR3 is 14 residues. Looked up from germline, CDR1 is DFQATT and CDR2 is SNEGSKA (reference sequence).

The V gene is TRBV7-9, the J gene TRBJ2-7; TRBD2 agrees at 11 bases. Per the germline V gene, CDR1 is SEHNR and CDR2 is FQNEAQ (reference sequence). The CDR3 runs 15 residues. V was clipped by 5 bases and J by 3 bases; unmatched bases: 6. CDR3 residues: CASSATSGRSYEQYV. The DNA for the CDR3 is TGTGCCAGCAGCGCCACTAGCGGGAGAAGCTACGAGCAGTACGTC.

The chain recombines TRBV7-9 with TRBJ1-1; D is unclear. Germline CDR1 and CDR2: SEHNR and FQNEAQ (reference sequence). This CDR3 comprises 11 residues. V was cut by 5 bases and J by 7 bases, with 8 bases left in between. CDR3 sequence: CASSVIVEAFF. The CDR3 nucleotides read TGTGCCAGCAGCGTGATAGTTGAAGCTTTCTTT.

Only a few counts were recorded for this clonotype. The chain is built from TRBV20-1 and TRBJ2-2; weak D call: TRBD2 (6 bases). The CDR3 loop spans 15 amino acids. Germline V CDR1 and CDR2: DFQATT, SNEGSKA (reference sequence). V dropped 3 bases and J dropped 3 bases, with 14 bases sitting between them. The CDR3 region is CSARGGRVDTGELFF. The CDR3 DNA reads TGCAGTGCTAGGGGAGGTCGGGTGGACACCGGGGAGCTGTTTTTT.

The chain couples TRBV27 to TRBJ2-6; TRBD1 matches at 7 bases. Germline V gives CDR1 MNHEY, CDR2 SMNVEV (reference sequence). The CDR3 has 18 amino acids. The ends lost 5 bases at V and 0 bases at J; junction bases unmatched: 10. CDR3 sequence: CASSTGALSNSGANVLTF. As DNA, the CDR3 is TGTGCCAGCAGTACAGGGGCCCTGTCCAACTCTGGGGCCAACGTCCTGACTTTC.

The CDR3 nucleotides read TGTGCCACCAGTGATCCCGTTAAGGGAGGCACTGAAGCTTTCTTT. Translation: CATSDPVKGGTEAFF. The chain recombines TRBV24-1 with TRBJ1-1; D unresolved. Germline V gene data show CDR1 as KGHDR and CDR2 as SFDVKD. V was clipped by 3 bases and J by 4 bases, with 14 bases between them. CDR3 size: 15 residues.

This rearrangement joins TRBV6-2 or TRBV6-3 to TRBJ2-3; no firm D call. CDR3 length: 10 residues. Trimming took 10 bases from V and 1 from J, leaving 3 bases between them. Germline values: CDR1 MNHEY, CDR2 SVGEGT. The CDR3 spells CATRTDTQYF. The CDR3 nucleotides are TGTGCCACTCGCACAGATACGCAGTATTTT.

The CDR3 sequence: CASSYLQTYEQYF. The CDR3 DNA sequence: TGTGCCAGCAGTTATTTACAGACATACGAGCAGTACTTC. V gene TRBV6-6 combines with J gene TRBJ2-7; D is uncertain. Germline V gene sequence: CDR1 MNHNY, CDR2 SVGAGI (reference sequence). Trimming shortened V by 3 bases and J by 4 bases, and 10 bases separated the two germline ends. This CDR3 is 13 amino acids long.

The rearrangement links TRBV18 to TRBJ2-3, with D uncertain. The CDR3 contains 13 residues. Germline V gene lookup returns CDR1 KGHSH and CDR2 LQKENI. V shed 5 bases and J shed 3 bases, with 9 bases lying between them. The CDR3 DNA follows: TGTGCCAGCTCAACCGGGCGGACAGATACGCAGTATTTT. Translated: CASSTGRTDTQYF.

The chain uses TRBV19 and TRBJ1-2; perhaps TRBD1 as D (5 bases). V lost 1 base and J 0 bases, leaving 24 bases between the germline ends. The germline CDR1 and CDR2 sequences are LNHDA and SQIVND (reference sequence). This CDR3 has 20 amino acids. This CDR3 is CASSIGSGWGTRGPNYGYTF. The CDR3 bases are TGTGCCAGTAGTATAGGTAGCGGTTGGGGGACCCGGGGTCCTAACTATGGCTACACCTTC.

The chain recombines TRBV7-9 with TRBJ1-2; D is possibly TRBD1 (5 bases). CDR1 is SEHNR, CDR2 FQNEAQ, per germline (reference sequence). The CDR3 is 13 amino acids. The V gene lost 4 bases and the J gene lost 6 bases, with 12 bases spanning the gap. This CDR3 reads CASSSLTGDGYTF. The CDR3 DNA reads TGTGCCAGCAGCTCTCTAACGGGGGATGGCTACACCTTC.

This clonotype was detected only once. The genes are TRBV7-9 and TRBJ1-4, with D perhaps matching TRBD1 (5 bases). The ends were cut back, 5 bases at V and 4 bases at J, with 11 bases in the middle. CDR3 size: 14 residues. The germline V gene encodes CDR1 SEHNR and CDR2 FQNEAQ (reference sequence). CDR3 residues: CASSGGPINEKLFF. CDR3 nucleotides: TGTGCCAGCAGCGGGGGACCCATTAATGAAAAACTGTTTTTT.

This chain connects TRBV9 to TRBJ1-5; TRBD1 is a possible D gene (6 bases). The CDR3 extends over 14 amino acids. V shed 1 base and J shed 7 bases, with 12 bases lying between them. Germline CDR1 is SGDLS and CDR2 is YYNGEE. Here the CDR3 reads CASSVSGEGQPQHF. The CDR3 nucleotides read TGTGCCAGCAGCGTATCAGGGGAAGGGCAGCCCCAGCATTTT.

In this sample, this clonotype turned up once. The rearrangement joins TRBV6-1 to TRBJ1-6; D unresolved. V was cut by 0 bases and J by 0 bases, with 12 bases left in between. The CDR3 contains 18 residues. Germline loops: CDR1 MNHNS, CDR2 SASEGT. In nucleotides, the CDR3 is TGTGCCAGCAGTGAAGCGCTGTGGCAGAGCTCCTATAATTCACCCCTCCACTTT. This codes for CASSEALWQSSYNSPLHF.

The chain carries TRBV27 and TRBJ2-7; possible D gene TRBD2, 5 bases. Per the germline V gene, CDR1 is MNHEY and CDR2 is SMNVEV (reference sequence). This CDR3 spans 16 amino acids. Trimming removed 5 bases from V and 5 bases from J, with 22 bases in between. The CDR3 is CASSRRSPMEDNEQYV. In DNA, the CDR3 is TGTGCCAGCAGTCGGAGGTCTCCAATGGAAGATAACGAGCAGTACGTC.

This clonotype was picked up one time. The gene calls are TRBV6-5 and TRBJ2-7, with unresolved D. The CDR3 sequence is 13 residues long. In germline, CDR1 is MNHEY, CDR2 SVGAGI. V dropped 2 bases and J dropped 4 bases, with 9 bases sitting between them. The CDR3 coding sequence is TGTGCCAGCAGTTACCTCGTAGGTTACGAGCAGTACTTC. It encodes CASSYLVGYEQYF.

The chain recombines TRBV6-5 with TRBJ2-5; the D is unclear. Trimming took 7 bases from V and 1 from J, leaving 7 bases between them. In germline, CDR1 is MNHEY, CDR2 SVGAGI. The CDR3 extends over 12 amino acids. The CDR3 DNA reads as TGTGCCAGCAAAGGGTCCCAAGAGACCCAGTACTTC. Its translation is CASKGSQETQYF.

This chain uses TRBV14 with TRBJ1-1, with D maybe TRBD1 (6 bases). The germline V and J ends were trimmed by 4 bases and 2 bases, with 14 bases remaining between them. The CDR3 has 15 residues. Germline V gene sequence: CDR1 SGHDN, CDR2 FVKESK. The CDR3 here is CASSPYRDLNTEAFF. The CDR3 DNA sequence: TGTGCCAGCAGCCCTTACAGGGACCTAAACACTGAAGCTTTCTTT.

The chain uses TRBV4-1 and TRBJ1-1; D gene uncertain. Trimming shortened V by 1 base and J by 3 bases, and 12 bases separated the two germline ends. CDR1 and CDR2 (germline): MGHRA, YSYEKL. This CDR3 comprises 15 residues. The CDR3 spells CASSQGASVDTEAFF. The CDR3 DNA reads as TGCGCCAGCAGCCAAGGGGCGTCGGTGGACACTGAAGCTTTCTTT.

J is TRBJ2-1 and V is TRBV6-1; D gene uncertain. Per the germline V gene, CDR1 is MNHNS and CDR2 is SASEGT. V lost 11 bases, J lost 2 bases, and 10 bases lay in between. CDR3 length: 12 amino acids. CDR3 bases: TGTGCCGGACGGACGACCTACAATGAGCAGTTCTTC. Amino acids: CAGRTTYNEQFF.

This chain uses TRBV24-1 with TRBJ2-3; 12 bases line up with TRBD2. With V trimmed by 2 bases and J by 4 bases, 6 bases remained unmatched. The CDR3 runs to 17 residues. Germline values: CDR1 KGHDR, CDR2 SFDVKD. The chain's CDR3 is CATSDSLAGGPSDTQYF. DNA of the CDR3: TGTGCCACCAGTGATTCTCTAGCGGGAGGGCCATCAGATACGCAGTATTTT.

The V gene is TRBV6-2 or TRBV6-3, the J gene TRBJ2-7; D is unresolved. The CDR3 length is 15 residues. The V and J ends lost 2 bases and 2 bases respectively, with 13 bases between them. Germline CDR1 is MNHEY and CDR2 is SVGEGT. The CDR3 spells CASSYRAPQAYEQYV. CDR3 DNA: TGTGCCAGCAGTTACCGAGCCCCGCAGGCCTACGAGCAGTACGTC.

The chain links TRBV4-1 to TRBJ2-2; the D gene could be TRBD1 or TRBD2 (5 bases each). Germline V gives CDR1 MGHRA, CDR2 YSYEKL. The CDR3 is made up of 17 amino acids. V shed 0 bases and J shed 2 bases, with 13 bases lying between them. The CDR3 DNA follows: TGCGCCAGCAGCCAAGAGGGGACGGAGATTAACACCGGGGAGCTGTTTTTT. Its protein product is CASSQEGTEINTGELFF.

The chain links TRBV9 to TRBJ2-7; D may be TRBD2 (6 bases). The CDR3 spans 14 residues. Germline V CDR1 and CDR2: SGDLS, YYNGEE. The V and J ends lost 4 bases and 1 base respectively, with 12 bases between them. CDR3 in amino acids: CASSPWRDSYEQYF. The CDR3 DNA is TGTGCCAGCAGCCCCTGGCGGGATTCCTACGAGCAGTACTTC.

The CDR3 nucleotides are TGTGCCAGCAGCTCGCGGACAGGGCTTCTCTCTGGGGCCAACGTCCTGACTTTC. The encoded protein is CASSSRTGLLSGANVLTF. J is TRBJ2-6 and V is TRBV11-2, with TRBD1 matching over 8 bases. The length of the CDR3 is 18 residues. Germline-derived CDR1 and CDR2 are SGHAT and FQNNGV. Losses at the gene ends were 4 bases for V and 0 bases for J; bases not matched to a gene: 8. The full variable domain, rest sourced from reference TRBV11-2 and TRBJ2-6, is EAGVAQSPRYKIIEKRQSVAFWCNPISGHATLYWYQQILGQGPKLLIQFQNNGVVDDSQLPKDRFSAERLKGVDSTLKIQPAKLEDSAVYLCASSSRTGLLSGANVLTFGAGSRLTVL.

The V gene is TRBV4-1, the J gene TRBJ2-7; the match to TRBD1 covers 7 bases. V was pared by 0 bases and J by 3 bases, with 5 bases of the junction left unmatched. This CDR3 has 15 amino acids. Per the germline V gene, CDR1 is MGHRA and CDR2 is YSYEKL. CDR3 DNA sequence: TGCGCCAGCAGCCAAGAGCCCGGGACAGTCTACGAGCAGTACGTC. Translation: CASSQEPGTVYEQYV.

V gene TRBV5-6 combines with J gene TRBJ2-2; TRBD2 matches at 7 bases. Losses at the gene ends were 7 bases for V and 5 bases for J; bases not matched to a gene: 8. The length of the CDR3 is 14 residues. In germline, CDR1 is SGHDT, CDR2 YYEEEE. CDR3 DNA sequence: TGTGCCAGCCTGTGGTCCGGGGGGACCGGGGAGCTGTTTTTT. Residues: CASLWSGGTGELFF.

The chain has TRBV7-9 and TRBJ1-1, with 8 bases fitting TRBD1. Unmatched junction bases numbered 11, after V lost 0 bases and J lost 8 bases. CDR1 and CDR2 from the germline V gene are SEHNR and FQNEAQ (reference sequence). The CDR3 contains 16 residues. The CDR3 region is CASSLALQGDVPEAFF. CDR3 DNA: TGTGCCAGCAGCTTAGCCTTACAGGGGGATGTACCCGAAGCTTTCTTT.

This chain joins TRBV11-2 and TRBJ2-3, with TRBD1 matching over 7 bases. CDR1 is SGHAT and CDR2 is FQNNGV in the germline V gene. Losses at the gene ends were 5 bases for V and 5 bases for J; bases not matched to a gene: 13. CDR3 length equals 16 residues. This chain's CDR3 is CASSPGTEGLGDTQYF. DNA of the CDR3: TGTGCCAGCAGCCCAGGGACAGAAGGACTGGGAGATACGCAGTATTTT.

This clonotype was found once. The CDR3, as DNA: TGTGCCAGCAGCTTGGCCTCTGGGGAGCAGTACTTC. Protein sequence: CASSLASGEQYF. The rearrangement uses TRBV5-6 and TRBJ2-7; D gene uncertain. Germline V gives CDR1 SGHDT, CDR2 YYEEEE. The CDR3 has 12 residues. Trimming cost V 0 bases and J 7 bases, with 8 bases left between them. The full variable domain, with the rest looked up from reference TRBV5-6 and TRBJ2-7, is DAGVTQSPTHLIKTRGQQVTLRCSPKSGHDTVSWYQQALGQGPQFIFQYYEEEERQRGNFPDRFSGHQFPNYSSELNVNALLLGDSALYLCASSLASGEQYFGPGTRLTVT.